This T cell receptor (beta chain) was identified in a study of STAT5B mutations in CD4+ large granular lymphocyte leukemia. Notes on the study in general: 8/27 top patient clones versus 2/35 control clones were TRBV06-family. Data were not HLA-matched across samples.

The CDR3 extends over 12 amino acids. The ends were cut back, 2 bases at V and 2 bases at J, with 2 bases in the middle. Germline assignment: CDR1 MGHRA and CDR2 YSYEKL. Profiling relied on immunoSEQ multiplex PCR, and the TCRdb table lists in-frame clones only, not all of them. This table holds fewer than 45,000 clones, more than 70% found once. Turning to this clone: What it binds is not known.

This rearrangement joins TRBV4-1 to TRBJ2-3; D unclear. The sequencing sample was made of CD4+ T cells from blood buffy coats. The clonotype comes from a human donor in good health. CDR3 protein: CASSQTTDTQYF. CDR3 nucleotide sequence: TGCGCCAGCAGCCAAACCACAGATACGCAGTATTTT.